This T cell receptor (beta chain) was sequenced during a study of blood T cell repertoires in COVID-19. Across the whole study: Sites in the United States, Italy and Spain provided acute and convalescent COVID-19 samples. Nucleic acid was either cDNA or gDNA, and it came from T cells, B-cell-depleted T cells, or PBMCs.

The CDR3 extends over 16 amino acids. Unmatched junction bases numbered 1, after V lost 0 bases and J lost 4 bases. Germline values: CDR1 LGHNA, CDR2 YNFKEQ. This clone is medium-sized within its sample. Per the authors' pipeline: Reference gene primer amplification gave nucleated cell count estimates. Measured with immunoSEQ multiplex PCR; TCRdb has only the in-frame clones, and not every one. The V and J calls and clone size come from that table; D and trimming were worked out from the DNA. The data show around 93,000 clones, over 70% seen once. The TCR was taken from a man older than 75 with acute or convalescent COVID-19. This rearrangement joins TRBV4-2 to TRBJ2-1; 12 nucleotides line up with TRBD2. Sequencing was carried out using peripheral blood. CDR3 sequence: CASSQDGTSGYNEQFF. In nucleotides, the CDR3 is TGTGCCAGCAGCCAAGATGGGACTAGCGGGTACAATGAGCAGTTCTTC.